This T cell receptor beta chain came from a study of CD8 T cells in ankylosing spondylitis. Study findings and constraints: There was a TCR beta motif, made of several highly homologous variants, that appeared characteristic of ankylosing spondylitis blood.

MiXCR, run by TCRdb on the 5' RACE reads, gives a single entry per CDR3 protein. The sample shows about 510,000 distinct CDR3 sequences, roughly 5.2% of them seen only once. This clonotype was counted ten times or more. Its cognate antigen is unknown. The CDR3 loop spans 15 amino acids. The germline CDR1 and CDR2 sequences are SGHRS and YFSETQ. J was trimmed by 7 bases and V by 1 base; bases with no gene match: 5. The rearrangement uses TRBV5-1 and TRBJ2-1; 10 nucleotides agree with TRBD2. The sample taken for sequencing was blood, either unsorted or a sorted T cell fraction (not recorded which). This sequence originates from a male donor with ankylosing spondylitis. The CDR3 sequence: CASSLTSGAINEQFF. CDR3 DNA sequence: TGCGCCAGCAGCTTGACTAGCGGGGCGATTAATGAGCAGTTCTTC.